This is a list of T cell receptor beta chains from one sample in a study of CD8 T cells in ankylosing spondylitis. TCRdb itself ran the 5' RACE reads through MiXCR, one entry per CDR3 protein. The data hold around 150,000 distinct CDR3 sequences, with 15% to 20% observed a single time. Source material: blood, either unsorted or a sorted T cell fraction (not recorded which). The receptor set was obtained from a male donor with ankylosing spondylitis or in good health (not recorded which). Both conserved end residues are part of each CDR3. D genes are given only for firm matches.

>TRBV7-8|.|TRBJ1-1
CASSYGRDLGEAFF
>TRBV6-5|.|TRBJ1-2
CASSYSSGAGGYTF
>TRBV28|TRBD2|TRBJ2-3
CASLPAGGPEDTQYF
>TRBV28|.|TRBJ1-2
CASRPSLGSVGGYTF
>TRBV12-3/TRBV12-4|TRBD2|TRBJ2-2
CASVLAGPNTGELFF
>TRBV5-1|.|TRBJ2-1
CASSLEWSRYNEQFF
>TRBV11-2|.|TRBJ2-5
CASSLEGQETQYF
>TRBV12-5|TRBD1|TRBJ2-2
CASGLAEKDRVENTGELFF
>TRBV6-1|.|TRBJ1-3
CASSRGPSSGNTIYF
>TRBV2|.|TRBJ2-4
CASSGSNGENIQYF
>TRBV10-3|.|TRBJ2-3
CAISPGAATQYF
>TRBV5-1|TRBD1|TRBJ2-7
CASSPTGTDSYEQYF
>TRBV20-1|.|TRBJ1-2
CSAPDSNYGYTF
>TRBV28|.|TRBJ1-1
CASSPPGGWVEAFF
>TRBV12-3/TRBV12-4|.|TRBJ1-2
CASREGSYGYTF
>TRBV7-9|.|TRBJ2-3
CASPDEGGTDTQYF
>TRBV15|TRBD2|TRBJ2-1
CATSLPGLGSIF
>TRBV28|.|TRBJ1-4
CASSLWSAGEGEKLFF
>TRBV28|TRBD1|TRBJ2-5
CASSLGTVFQETQYF
>TRBV5-6|.|TRBJ2-4
CASSLRNIQYF
>TRBV7-3|.|TRBJ2-1
CASSPRGGDEQFF
>TRBV28|TRBD1|TRBJ1-2
CASSSHGTGDDYGYTF
>TRBV3-1|.|TRBJ2-5
CASSQDWGAAKTQYF
>TRBV15|.|TRBJ2-1
CATSRVGAHSYNEQFF
>TRBV11-3|.|TRBJ2-2
CASSLVNTGELFF
>TRBV20-1|.|TRBJ2-7
CSARDPRAGDSYEQYF
>TRBV28|TRBD1|TRBJ2-1
CASSRGQGWYNEQFF
>TRBV20-1|TRBD2|TRBJ2-5
CSASGLAGDQTQYF
>TRBV6-1|TRBD2|TRBJ2-1
CASKTSGGNEQFF
>TRBV10-3|.|TRBJ2-1
CAISVGANEQFF
>TRBV9|.|TRBJ2-7
CASSFGWGDYEQYF
>TRBV5-1|.|TRBJ2-3
CASSYLGLQRTDTQYF
>TRBV5-1|TRBD2|TRBJ2-2
CASSWRGANTGELFF
>TRBV9|TRBD1|TRBJ2-7
CASSPSTGVSYEQYF
>TRBV28|TRBD2|TRBJ2-2
CASSELSGRAGFTGELFF
>TRBV4-1|.|TRBJ2-5
CASARPGQETQYF
>TRBV9|.|TRBJ2-6
CASSAFLRLSGANVLTF
>TRBV19|.|TRBJ2-2
CASSIAGTTGELFF
>TRBV2|TRBD2|TRBJ2-4
CASRVGLAGAKNIQYF
>TRBV19|.|TRBJ1-6
CASERTANSPLHF
>TRBV19|.|TRBJ2-6
CASSIVGRLSGANVLTF
>TRBV27|.|TRBJ1-3
CASSLSRESSGNTIYF
>TRBV10-2|.|TRBJ1-1
CASSESLGVRTEAFF
>TRBV5-1|.|TRBJ2-7
CASSPEGNYEQYF
>TRBV2|TRBD1|TRBJ1-2
CASRASTGAYGYTF
>TRBV6-1|TRBD1|TRBJ1-5
CATTSKGQSYQPQHF
>TRBV5-5|TRBD1|TRBJ2-1
CASSEDRGRINEQFF
>TRBV7-7|.|TRBJ2-1
CASSLSLDNEQFF
>TRBV28|TRBD1|TRBJ2-1
CASNPRGQEYNEQFF
>TRBV12-3/TRBV12-4|TRBD1|TRBJ2-5
CASSRQGRRQETQYF
>TRBV5-1|TRBD1|TRBJ1-1
CASSGGPTGPNTEAFF
>TRBV20-1|.|TRBJ2-7
CSARSLGNEQYF
>TRBV12-3/TRBV12-4|TRBD1|TRBJ1-4
CASSGTVEPEKLFF